The entry below describes one T cell receptor (beta chain). Antigen: not known. This may be a read error, as it is one base from a much larger clone. Germline V gives CDR1 SEHNR, CDR2 FQNEAQ (reference sequence). The CDR3 sequence is 14 residues long. Trimming took 2 bases from V and 9 from J, leaving 16 bases between them. After constant-region reverse-primer amplification, full-length variable regions underwent semi-nested PCR with Nested Universal Primer A. In TCRdb, the 5' RACE reads were re-called with MiXCR into one record per CDR3 protein. The profile shows approximately 30,000 distinct CDR3 sequences, around a quarter of them singletons. Study observations and caveats: In terms of TCR gene usage, tumor memory CD4+ T cells clustered together with blood and lymph node memory CD4+ cells, as well as with lymph node naive CD4+ cells. Tumor Treg TCRs overlapped most with tumor naive CD4+ cells.

This receptor was identified in a female donor with breast cancer. Sequenced input: memory CD4+ T cells sorted from blood. The subset: memory CD4+ T cells, CD4+CD45RO+CD25-. V usage is TRBV7-9 and J usage is TRBJ2-5; a possible D gene is TRBD2 (5 bases). The CDR3: CASSLNGFGESQYF. The CDR3 DNA follows: TGTGCCAGCAGCTTAAATGGGTTTGGGGAGTCCCAGTACTTC.